These 32 T cell receptor beta chains came from one sample sequenced in a study of blood T cell repertoires in COVID-19. Repertoires were generated with immunoSEQ multiplex PCR, while TCRdb's copy carries only in-frame clones and drops some. Among around 37,000 clones listed, 91% were seen once. The material sequenced was peripheral blood. Every receptor here comes from a woman of 80 years or more with acute or convalescent COVID-19.

This sequence joins TRBV7-6 and TRBJ1-2; TRBD1 might be the D (5 bases). This CDR3 contains 18 residues. Trimming took 5 bases from V and 3 from J, leaving 25 bases between them. Germline V gene lookup returns CDR1 SGHVS and CDR2 FNYEAQ. The CDR3 DNA follows: TGTGCCAGCAGCCAAGAACTTTACCTCCCGACAGAAGACTATGGCTACACCTTC. Protein: CASSQELYLPTEDYGYTF.

The V gene is TRBV6-5, the J gene TRBJ1-1; no clear D gene. The CDR3 is 12 amino acids. The germline gives CDR1 MNHEY, CDR2 SVGAGI. V was pared by 7 bases and J by 10 bases, with 16 bases between. CDR3 DNA sequence: TGTGCCAGCAACAGATTCTCGATGGTAGCTTTCTTT. This encodes CASNRFSMVAFF.

In nucleotides, the CDR3 is TGTGCCAGCAGTTTAAGCTATGCTGGCCAAGAGACCCAGTACTTC. Protein product: CASSLSYAGQETQYF. This sequence joins TRBV27 and TRBJ2-5, with D uncertain. Trimming left V 2 bases short and J 1 base short, with 11 bases between. Germline CDR1 MNHEY, CDR2 SMNVEV (reference sequence). The CDR3 covers 15 residues.

The rearrangement joins TRBV4-3 to TRBJ1-2, with D possibly TRBD1 on 6 matching bases. CDR3 length: 18 amino acids. Germline CDR1 LGHNA, CDR2 YSLEER. The V end lost 4 bases, the J end lost 5 bases, and 26 bases lay between the germline ends. The CDR3 DNA sequence: TGCGCCAGCAGCCTCGATCCTCCCCCAGGGGTGAATCGTTATGGCTACACCTTC. It yields the protein CASSLDPPPGVNRYGYTF.

J is TRBJ2-3 and V is TRBV5-4; 10 nucleotides align to TRBD2. This CDR3 has 15 residues. Trimming took 0 bases from V and 4 from J; bases not matched to a gene: 2. Looked up from germline, CDR1 is SGHNT and CDR2 is YYREEE (reference sequence). The CDR3: CASSLALAGADTQYF. The CDR3 DNA is TGTGCCAGCAGCTTGGCGCTAGCGGGGGCAGATACGCAGTATTTT.

This clone occurred once. The rearrangement links TRBV18 to TRBJ2-5, with D possibly matching TRBD2 (5 bases). The length of the CDR3 is 13 residues. V lost 3 bases, J lost 5 bases, and 10 bases lay in between. CDR1 KGHSH and CDR2 LQKENI come from the germline V gene. As DNA, the CDR3 is TGTGCCAGCTCACCCCTAGCCGGGGAGACCCAGTACTTC. It translates to CASSPLAGETQYF.

Turning to this clone: The sample holds other DNA sequences that translate to the same CDR3. The rearrangement links TRBV5-1 to TRBJ1-1; D remains ambiguous. Germline lookup yields CDR1 SGHRS and CDR2 YFSETQ. Trimming took 1 base from V and 3 from J, leaving 7 bases between them. The CDR3 sequence is 13 residues long. The DNA for the CDR3 is TGCGCCAGCAGCTTGAAGTTAGACACTGAAGCTTTCTTT. This gives the protein CASSLKLDTEAFF.

This clone was recorded only once. This chain links TRBV24-1 with TRBJ2-5, with 8 bases identical to TRBD2. CDR3 length equals 15 residues. Germline CDR1 reads KGHDR; CDR2 reads SFDVKD. The ends lost 2 bases at V and 5 bases at J; junction bases unmatched: 6. Here the CDR3 DNA reads TGTGCCACCAGTGATTCGGGGGGGCCGGGGGAGACCCAGTACTTC. Its protein is CATSDSGGPGETQYF.

The genes are TRBV30 and TRBJ1-2; D is undetermined. Trimming shortened V by 2 bases and J by 2 bases, and 9 bases separated the two germline ends. This CDR3 has 13 amino acids. Germline assignment: CDR1 GTSNPN and CDR2 SVGIG (reference sequence). CDR3 nucleotide sequence: TGTGCCTGGAGTAGAGAGATGAACTATGGCTACACCTTC. Protein: CAWSREMNYGYTF.

This sequence joins TRBV13 and TRBJ1-6; maybe TRBD1 (5 bases). The CDR3 runs to 15 residues. The germline gives CDR1 PRHDT, CDR2 FYEKMQ (reference sequence). V was trimmed by 11 bases and J by 2 bases, leaving 16 bases between them. CDR3 sequence reads: CASQISRAYNSPLHF. In nucleotides, the CDR3 is TGTGCCTCCCAAATCAGCAGGGCCTATAATTCACCCCTCCACTTT.

The chain carries TRBV6-6 and TRBJ2-1; the match to TRBD1 covers 9 bases. The CDR3 consists of 14 residues. Germline CDR1 is MNHNY and CDR2 is SVGAGI (reference sequence). The junction had 13 bases not matched to a gene; V was cut back by 4 bases and J by 15 bases. The CDR3 sequence is CASSSHGQGYFWFF. DNA for the CDR3: TGTGCCAGCAGTTCACACGGACAGGGGTATTTCTGGTTCTTC.

V usage is TRBV18 and J usage is TRBJ1-1; D gene uncertain. Trimming shortened V by 3 bases and J by 1 base, and 6 bases separated the two germline ends. The V gene's germline CDR1 is KGHSH and CDR2 LQKENI. This CDR3 spans 13 amino acids. The DNA of the CDR3 is TGTGCCAGCTCACCCAACACGAACACTGAAGCTTTCTTT. It translates to CASSPNTNTEAFF.

The CDR3 protein is CASSLPGQGAREQFF. The CDR3 nucleotides read TGTGCCAGCAGCTTACCGGGACAGGGGGCGCGTGAGCAGTTCTTC. This chain links TRBV7-3 with TRBJ2-1; 12 bases line up with TRBD1. V shed 2 bases, J shed 9 bases, and the junction held 5 bases outside the gene matches. This CDR3 region has 15 residues. Germline V gives CDR1 SGHTA, CDR2 FQGTGA.

This sequence joins TRBV2 and TRBJ2-7; D remains unclear. The ends were cut back, 7 bases at V and 3 bases at J, with 10 bases in the middle. From germline, CDR1 is SNHLY and CDR2 FYNNEI. This CDR3 region has 12 residues. The CDR3 loop is CASTVQNYEQYF. CDR3 in DNA: TGTGCCAGCACCGTTCAGAACTACGAGCAGTACTTC.

The V gene is TRBV7-9, the J gene TRBJ1-2, with 9 bases that match TRBD1. With V trimmed by 3 bases and J by 4 bases, 3 bases remained unmatched. Germline assignment: CDR1 SEHNR and CDR2 FQNEAQ (reference sequence). CDR3 length: 14 amino acids. The CDR3: CASSFPGQGYGYTF. The DNA of the CDR3 is TGTGCCAGCAGCTTTCCGGGACAGGGCTATGGCTACACCTTC. The whole variable domain, filled in from reference TRBV7-9 and TRBJ1-2, reads DTGVSQNPRHKITKRGQNVTFRCDPISEHNRLYWYRQTLGQGPEFLTYFQNEAQLEKSRLLSDRFSAERPKGSFSTLEIQRTEQGDSAMYLCASSFPGQGYGYTFGSGTRLTVV.

The chain combines TRBV5-6 with TRBJ1-1; TRBD1 might be the D (6 bases). Trimming took 2 bases from V and 0 from J, leaving 8 bases between them. The length of the CDR3 is 14 residues. Germline CDR1 is SGHDT and CDR2 is YYEEEE. The CDR3 coding sequence is TGTGCCAGCAGCTTTGACAGGATGAACACTGAAGCTTTCTTT. Its protein is CASSFDRMNTEAFF.

V usage is TRBV2 and J usage is TRBJ1-1; 9 nucleotides align to TRBD1. After removal of 6 bases from V and 5 bases from J, the junction contained 25 bases not matched to a gene. The CDR3 runs to 20 residues. Germline V gives CDR1 SNHLY, CDR2 FYNNEI. CDR3 nucleotide sequence: TGTGCCAGCAGAGACCTACATAGCTTAACAGGGGGCCGAACGGGAACTGAAGCTTTCTTT. Its translation is CASRDLHSLTGGRTGTEAFF.

CDR3 residues: CASSVLAGGDYEQYF. Here the CDR3 DNA reads TGCGCCAGCAGCGTTCTGGCGGGGGGTGACTACGAGCAGTACTTC. This rearrangement joins TRBV5-1 to TRBJ2-7, with 8 nucleotides matching TRBD2. This CDR3 has 15 residues. The germline V gene has CDR1 SGHRS and CDR2 YFSETQ. V lost 4 bases to trimming and J lost 3 bases; unmatched junction nucleotides: 9.

V is TRBV11-1 and J is TRBJ2-2; 7 bases fit TRBD1. This CDR3 comprises 19 residues. The germline CDR1 and CDR2 sequences are SGHAT and FQDESV (reference sequence). V was clipped by 0 bases and J by 2 bases; unmatched bases: 12. The CDR3 protein is CASSLAATGVVGNTGELFF. Written as DNA, the CDR3 is TGTGCCAGCAGCTTAGCTGCAACAGGGGTCGTGGGAAACACCGGGGAGCTGTTTTTT.

The CDR3 loop is CASSPLAGALDTQYF. Here the CDR3 DNA reads TGTGCCAGCAGCCCTTTGGCGGGGGCACTAGATACGCAGTATTTT. The chain combines TRBV7-8 with TRBJ2-3; a possible D gene is TRBD2 (7 bases). Between the trimmed V and J ends, which lost 5 bases and 5 bases, there was a span of 17 bases. There are 15 residues in the CDR3. The germline gives CDR1 SGHVS, CDR2 FQNEAQ.

The CDR3 DNA reads as TGTGCCAGCAGTTGGGCCGGGCTAGCGGTAAGCTCCTACAATGAGCAGTTCTTC. This sequence encodes CASSWAGLAVSSYNEQFF. J is TRBJ2-1 and V is TRBV27; 7 bases agree with TRBD2. The CDR3 covers 18 residues. Per germline, CDR1 MNHEY and CDR2 SMNVEV (reference sequence). Losses at the gene ends were 4 bases for V and 0 bases for J; bases not matched to a gene: 12.

The V call is TRBV5-1, the J call TRBJ2-5; 10 bases match TRBD1. This CDR3 spans 14 amino acids. After removal of 2 bases from V and 3 bases from J, the junction contained 1 base not matched to a gene. CDR1 is SGHRS and CDR2 is YFSETQ in the germline V gene. The CDR3 DNA reads as TGCGCCAGCAGCTTAGGGACAGGGGAAGAGACCCAGTACTTC. Amino acid sequence: CASSLGTGEETQYF.

V gene TRBV7-2 combines with J gene TRBJ2-7; weak D call: TRBD1 (5 bases). CDR1 is SGHTA, CDR2 FQGNSA, per germline. This CDR3 is 15 amino acids long. Trimming shortened V by 0 bases and J by 4 bases, and 13 bases separated the two germline ends. CDR3 residues: CASSLAKGSLYEQYF. The CDR3 nucleotides are TGTGCCAGCAGCTTAGCCAAGGGGTCCTTATACGAGCAGTACTTC.

This clone was recorded once. The chain joins TRBV30 to TRBJ1-3, with TRBD1 identical over 10 bases. The V segment lost 8 bases and the J segment 1 base; nucleotides outside the gene matches: 11. This CDR3 spans 16 amino acids. The V gene's germline CDR1 is GTSNPN and CDR2 SVGIG (reference sequence). CDR3 sequence reads: CAQTRTGGLSGNTIYF. The CDR3 DNA sequence: TGTGCCCAAACGAGGACAGGGGGTCTGTCTGGAAACACCATATATTTT.

The chain uses TRBV2 and TRBJ1-5, with 7 bases lining up with TRBD1. The CDR3 length is 14 residues. The J segment lost 5 bases and the V segment lost 5 bases, leaving 6 bases of the junction unmatched. Germline values: CDR1 SNHLY, CDR2 FYNNEI. This chain's CDR3 is CASSLQGTHQPQHF. CDR3 in DNA: TGTGCCAGCAGTCTACAGGGGACTCATCAGCCCCAGCATTTT.

The V call is TRBV5-1, the J call TRBJ1-2, with 7 bases identical to TRBD1. Germline assignment: CDR1 SGHRS and CDR2 YFSETQ. With 4 bases clipped from V and 4 bases from J, the junction kept 10 bases outside the gene matches. The CDR3 runs 15 residues. The CDR3 spells CASSVDRDASYGYTF. The CDR3 nucleotides read TGCGCCAGCAGCGTCGACAGGGACGCGTCCTATGGCTACACCTTC.

This rearrangement joins TRBV11-2 to TRBJ1-3; tentatively, D is TRBD1 (6 bases). The CDR3 runs to 14 residues. Between the trimmed V and J ends, which lost 6 bases and 2 bases, there was a span of 11 bases. Germline CDR1 is SGHAT and CDR2 is FQNNGV. The CDR3 region has the DNA TGTGCCAGCAGGCCCCCAGGGGCTGGAAACACCATATATTTT. Encoded protein: CASRPPGAGNTIYF.

The V gene is TRBV3-1 (or the pseudogene TRBV3-2), the J gene TRBJ2-5, with TRBD2 matching over 13 bases. The V gene's germline CDR1 is LGHDT and CDR2 YNNKEL (reference sequence). Germline trimming cut 5 bases from V and 4 bases from J; bases unmatched to any gene: 1. The CDR3 is 14 residues long. In nucleotides, the CDR3 is TGTGCCAGCAGCTGGACTAGCGGGGGAGAGACCCAGTACTTC. This gives the protein CASSWTSGGETQYF.

This chain uses TRBV6-6 with TRBJ1-2, with 9 bases that match TRBD1. V lost 5 bases, J lost 3 bases, and 10 bases stayed unmatched. The CDR3 totals 16 residues. Looked up from germline, CDR1 is MNHNY and CDR2 is SVGAGI (reference sequence). For the CDR3, the DNA is TGTGCCAGCAGTGTGAGCCCGGGACAGGGCGACTATGGCTACACCTTC. Translating it yields CASSVSPGQGDYGYTF.

The chain joins TRBV5-6 to TRBJ2-5; unclear D gene. The CDR3 contains 14 residues. Per germline, CDR1 SGHDT and CDR2 YYEEEE. V dropped 5 bases and J dropped 2 bases, with 13 bases sitting between them. The chain's CDR3 is CASSHSAPQETQYF. CDR3 coding DNA: TGTGCCAGCAGTCACTCCGCGCCTCAAGAGACCCAGTACTTC.

The genes are TRBV7-6 and TRBJ2-5; D not resolved. The germline V gene encodes CDR1 SGHVS and CDR2 FNYEAQ. Trimming took 1 base from V and 1 from J, leaving 10 bases between them. The CDR3 has 15 residues. The CDR3 DNA reads TGTGCCAGCAGCTTAGGCGTGGCAGGCCAAGAGACCCAGTACTTC. Protein product: CASSLGVAGQETQYF.

The chain links TRBV19 to TRBJ1-3, with 7 positions matching TRBD1. Trimming removed 3 bases from V and 2 bases from J; junction bases left unmatched: 10. This CDR3 spans 17 amino acids. The germline V gene encodes CDR1 LNHDA and CDR2 SQIVND (reference sequence). CDR3 nucleotide sequence: TGTGCCAGTAGTATCGGGTGGGGACAGTCGACTGGAAACACCATATATTTT. Protein sequence: CASSIGWGQSTGNTIYF.